These 21 T cell receptor beta chains were all obtained from the same sample, sequenced in a study of T cell clones after liver transplantation. Here immunoSEQ multiplex PCR was the method, and the copy in TCRdb shows in-frame clones only, minus some. Of about 99,000 clones in the sample, roughly four fifths were seen once. The source material was CD4+ T cells from blood, sampled approximately 45 months after liver transplant. The receptors were gathered from a human patient who received a liver transplant. Some T cells may be the graft donor's.

J is TRBJ2-7 and V is TRBV4-2; the match to TRBD2 covers 9 bases. The CDR3 contains 17 residues. With 0 bases clipped from V and 1 base from J, the junction kept 7 bases outside the gene matches. Germline CDR1 and CDR2: LGHNA and YNFKEQ. CDR3 sequence: CASSQEVAGVWSYEQYF. The CDR3, as DNA: TGTGCCAGCAGCCAAGAGGTAGCGGGAGTATGGTCCTACGAGCAGTACTTC.

This chain connects TRBV6-5 to TRBJ1-3; D perhaps matches TRBD1 (5 bases). CDR1 is MNHEY, CDR2 SVGAGI, per germline. The CDR3 has 12 amino acids. V was trimmed by 4 bases and J by 8 bases, leaving 9 bases between them. DNA of the CDR3: TGTGCCAGCAGTTCGTTGGGGGACACCATATATTTT. This encodes CASSSLGDTIYF.

The rearrangement links TRBV11-3 to TRBJ2-1; 15 bases map to TRBD2. Looked up from germline, CDR1 is SGHNT and CDR2 is YENEEA. With 5 bases clipped from V and 9 bases from J, the junction kept 8 bases outside the gene matches. The CDR3 is made up of 16 amino acids. Written as DNA, the CDR3 is TGTGCCAGCAGCACGAGGACTAGCGGGGGGGCAGGTGAGCAGTTCTTC. It is translated as CASSTRTSGGAGEQFF.

This chain uses TRBV2 with TRBJ2-3, with D possibly matching TRBD2 (6 bases). Germline V gene data show CDR1 as SNHLY and CDR2 as FYNNEI. With 4 bases removed from V and 3 bases from J, the gap between germline ends came to 8 bases. This CDR3 is built from 13 residues. CDR3 amino acids: CASSGGVTDTQYF. The CDR3 nucleotides read TGTGCCAGCAGTGGGGGGGTAACAGATACGCAGTATTTT.

This chain joins TRBV7-3 and TRBJ2-2; TRBD1 matches 11 bases. Germline trimming cut 5 bases from V and 7 bases from J; bases unmatched to any gene: 3. The CDR3 is 14 amino acids. Looked up from germline, CDR1 is SGHTA and CDR2 is FQGTGA. The DNA of the CDR3 is TGTGCCAGCAGCATGGGACAGGGGGTCGGGGAGCTGTTTTTT. Translation: CASSMGQGVGELFF. Using reference TRBV7-3 and TRBJ2-2 for the parts outside the CDR3, the full variable domain is GAGVSQTPSNKVTEKGKYVELRCDPISGHTALYWYRQSLGQGPEFLIYFQGTGAADDSGLPNDRFFAVRPEGSVSTLKIQRTERGDSAVYLCASSMGQGVGELFFGEGSRLTVL.

The CDR3 reads CASSATRKGQGYGYTF. CDR3 DNA: TGTGCCAGTAGTGCCACCCGGAAGGGACAGGGGTATGGCTACACCTTC. The chain carries TRBV19 and TRBJ1-2; 10 bases agree with TRBD1. The CDR3 covers 16 residues. Germline lookup yields CDR1 LNHDA and CDR2 SQIVND (reference sequence). After removal of 5 bases from V and 5 bases from J, the junction contained 11 bases not matched to a gene.

The V gene is TRBV19, the J gene TRBJ2-2; possible D gene TRBD2, 6 bases. CDR1 LNHDA and CDR2 SQIVND come from the germline V gene (reference sequence). The CDR3 runs 15 residues. Trimming shortened V by 3 bases and J by 2 bases, and 10 bases separated the two germline ends. The CDR3 spells CASSIRAGNTGELFF. As DNA, the CDR3 is TGTGCCAGTAGTATTAGGGCGGGAAACACCGGGGAGCTGTTTTTT.

The chain employs TRBV4-3 and TRBJ1-5; D ambiguous. The germline V gene has CDR1 LGHNA and CDR2 YSLEER. V lost 4 bases, J lost 3 bases, and 13 bases lay in between. The CDR3 covers 15 residues. DNA for the CDR3: TGCGCCAGCAGCCCAACGCACGGTCCCAATCAGCCCCAGCATTTT. It encodes CASSPTHGPNQPQHF.

The rearrangement uses TRBV6-1 and TRBJ2-7; D not certain. V lost 6 bases and J lost 4, with 10 bases in between. Looked up from germline, CDR1 is MNHNS and CDR2 is SASEGT. The CDR3 is 12 residues long. This CDR3 reads CASRHSNYEQYF. CDR3 DNA sequence: TGTGCCAGCAGACATAGTAATTACGAGCAGTACTTC.

This chain connects TRBV25-1 to TRBJ1-2; 7 nucleotides align to TRBD1. The CDR3 is 13 amino acids. V lost 4 bases and J lost 8; bases outside the gene matches: 7. Looked up from germline, CDR1 is MGHDK and CDR2 is SYGVNS. The CDR3 DNA reads as TGTGCCAGCAGTGTTGAGGGGGCGCGGGGCTACACCTTC. Translating gives CASSVEGARGYTF.

This clone was observed a single time. CDR3 coding DNA: TGTGCCAGCAGTTACTTCGATGAGCAGTTCTTC. This codes for CASSYFDEQFF. The chain uses TRBV6-5 and TRBJ2-1, with D hard to call. V was trimmed by 1 base and J by 8 bases, leaving 3 bases between them. Germline assignment: CDR1 MNHEY and CDR2 SVGAGI. The CDR3 is made up of 11 amino acids.

This clone was seen at least ten times. The chain is built from TRBV6-1 and TRBJ1-5, with D possibly TRBD1 on 6 matching bases. The CDR3 loop spans 15 amino acids. Germline values: CDR1 MNHNS, CDR2 SASEGT. V dropped 4 bases and J dropped 3 bases, with 13 bases sitting between them. The CDR3: CASSGSPGVNQPQHF. The CDR3 nucleotides read TGTGCCAGCAGTGGAAGCCCAGGGGTCAATCAGCCCCAGCATTTT.

The V gene is TRBV7-2, the J gene TRBJ1-2, with D unresolved. The germline V and J ends were trimmed by 6 bases and 2 bases, with 19 bases remaining between them. Germline loops: CDR1 SGHTA, CDR2 FQGNSA. This CDR3 comprises 16 residues. CDR3 coding DNA: TGTGCCAGCAGTTCCTCCTATTACGAGGGAAACTATGGCTACACCTTC. It is translated as CASSSSYYEGNYGYTF.

The chain combines TRBV18 with TRBJ1-5; D perhaps matches TRBD1 (6 bases). The V and J ends lost 6 bases and 7 bases respectively, with 19 bases between them. The CDR3 has 15 amino acids. CDR1 KGHSH and CDR2 LQKENI come from the germline V gene. CDR3 sequence: CASSFSRGSGQPQHF. The CDR3 nucleotides are TGTGCCAGCTCGTTCTCCAGGGGATCAGGGCAGCCCCAGCATTTT.

The V and J genes are TRBV30 and TRBJ1-2; D might be TRBD1 (5 bases). The V end was cut by 1 base, the J end by 12 bases, with 9 bases between. Germline V lookup: CDR1 GTSNPN, CDR2 SVGIG (reference sequence). This CDR3 is built from 10 residues. In DNA form, the CDR3 reads TGTGCCTGGAGTGGCAGGGAAAACACCTTC. This sequence encodes CAWSGRENTF.

The chain couples TRBV2 to TRBJ1-4; possibly TRBD1 for D (6 bases). Per germline, CDR1 SNHLY and CDR2 FYNNEI. V lost 0 bases to trimming and J lost 7 bases, with 15 bases between them. This CDR3 has 16 amino acids. Here the CDR3 DNA reads TGTGCCAGCAGTGAAGCGGGTTCGGGGGGCAGTGAAAAACTGTTTTTT. This gives the protein CASSEAGSGGSEKLFF.

The V call is TRBV27, the J call TRBJ1-2; D is unresolved. V lost 3 bases, J lost 2 bases, and 7 bases lay in between. The V gene's germline CDR1 is MNHEY and CDR2 SMNVEV (reference sequence). The CDR3 covers 13 residues. The chain's CDR3 is CASSLEQNYGYTF. CDR3 bases: TGTGCCAGCAGTTTGGAACAGAACTATGGCTACACCTTC.

The chain carries TRBV6-1 and TRBJ2-1; 8 bases fit TRBD1. Germline trimming cut 6 bases from V and 4 bases from J; bases unmatched to any gene: 8. CDR1 is MNHNS and CDR2 is SASEGT in the germline V gene. The CDR3 extends over 15 amino acids. As DNA, the CDR3 is TGTGCCAGCAGCTTCTCAGGGGGCGGTTACAATGAGCAGTTCTTC. Its translation: CASSFSGGGYNEQFF.

This clone turned up a few times. V gene TRBV23-1 combines with J gene TRBJ1-5, with D perhaps matching TRBD1 (6 bases). TRBV23-1 belongs to the ORF category, with a function that is uncertain. The ends were cut back, 10 bases at V and 3 bases at J, with 10 bases in the middle. CDR3 length equals 12 residues. In DNA, the CDR3 is TGCGCCATGCAGGGGAACAATCAGCCCCAGCATTTT. Translated, it gives CAMQGNNQPQHF.

This rearrangement joins TRBV10-2 to TRBJ2-7; D is perhaps TRBD2 (5 bases). The V gene lost 9 bases and the J gene lost 6 bases, with 12 bases spanning the gap. Germline CDR1 WSHSY, CDR2 SAAADI. The CDR3 covers 11 residues. This CDR3 is CASTAGGEQYF. The CDR3 DNA is TGCGCCAGTACGGCAGGAGGCGAGCAGTACTTC.

The rearrangement links TRBV6-5 to TRBJ1-1, with D possibly being TRBD1 (6 bases). Germline lookup yields CDR1 MNHEY and CDR2 SVGAGI. The CDR3 is made up of 15 amino acids. Trimming took 2 bases from V and 1 from J, leaving 11 bases between them. The CDR3 reads CASSYGRGRNTEAFF. The CDR3 DNA reads TGTGCCAGCAGTTACGGACGGGGGCGGAACACTGAAGCTTTCTTT.